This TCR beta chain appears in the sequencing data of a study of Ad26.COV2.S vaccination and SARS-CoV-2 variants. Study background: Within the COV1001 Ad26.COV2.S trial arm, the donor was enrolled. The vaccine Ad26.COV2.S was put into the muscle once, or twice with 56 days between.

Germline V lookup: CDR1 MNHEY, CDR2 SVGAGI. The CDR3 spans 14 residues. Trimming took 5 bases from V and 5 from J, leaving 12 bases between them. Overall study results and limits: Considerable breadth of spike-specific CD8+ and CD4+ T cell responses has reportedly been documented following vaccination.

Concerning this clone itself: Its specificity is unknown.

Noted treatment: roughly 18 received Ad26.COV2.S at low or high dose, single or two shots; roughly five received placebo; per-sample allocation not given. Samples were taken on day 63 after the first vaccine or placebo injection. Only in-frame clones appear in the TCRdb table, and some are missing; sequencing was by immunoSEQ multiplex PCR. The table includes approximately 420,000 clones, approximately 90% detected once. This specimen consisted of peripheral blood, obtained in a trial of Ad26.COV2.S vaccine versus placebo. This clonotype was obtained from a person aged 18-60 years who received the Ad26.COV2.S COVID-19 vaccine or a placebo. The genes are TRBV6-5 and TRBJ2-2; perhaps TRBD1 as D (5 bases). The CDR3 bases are TGTGCCAGCAGTACCCAGGGTGAGACCGGGGAGCTGTTTTTT. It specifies CASSTQGETGELFF.